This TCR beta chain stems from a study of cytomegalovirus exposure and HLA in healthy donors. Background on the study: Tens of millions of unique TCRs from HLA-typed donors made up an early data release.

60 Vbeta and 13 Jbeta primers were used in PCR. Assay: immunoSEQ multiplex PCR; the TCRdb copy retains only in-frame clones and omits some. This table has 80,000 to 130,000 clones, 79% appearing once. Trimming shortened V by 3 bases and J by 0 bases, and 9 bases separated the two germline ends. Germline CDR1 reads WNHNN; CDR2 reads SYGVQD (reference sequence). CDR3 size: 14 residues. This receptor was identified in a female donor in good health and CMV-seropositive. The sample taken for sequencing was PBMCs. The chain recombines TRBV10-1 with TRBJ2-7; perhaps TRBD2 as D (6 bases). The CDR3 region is CASSESRDSYEQYF. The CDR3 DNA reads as TGCGCCAGCAGTGAATCGCGGGACTCCTACGAGCAGTACTTC.